The 26 T cell receptor beta chains below all came from one sample that was sequenced in a study of CD8 T cells in Susac syndrome. Reverse transcription used about 0.5 to 1 ug RNA and random hexamers. One entry per CDR3 protein, called by TCRdb with MiXCR from the immunoSEQ multiplex PCR reads. The sample has around 120,000 distinct CDR3 sequences; more than 85% are singletons. The source material was CD4+ T cells from PBMCs. The receptors derive from a human donor with multiple sclerosis.

The chain is built from TRBV20-1 and TRBJ1-5; a possible D gene is TRBD1 (6 bases). The CDR3 contains 13 residues. Germline V gene data show CDR1 as DFQATT and CDR2 as SNEGSKA (reference sequence). Between the trimmed V and J ends, which lost 7 bases and 6 bases, there was a span of 16 bases. For the CDR3, the DNA is TGCAGTGTCCAGACAGGAGTGGGTCAGCCCCAGCATTTT. Protein sequence: CSVQTGVGQPQHF.

The chain joins TRBV7-2 to TRBJ2-7; a possible D gene is TRBD1 (5 bases). This CDR3 contains 13 residues. Germline CDR1 SGHTA, CDR2 FQGNSA. Trimming removed 5 bases from V and 7 bases from J, with 15 bases in between. The CDR3 nucleotides are TGTGCCAGCAGCCCCGGACACCGTTTAGAGCAGTACTTC. Residues: CASSPGHRLEQYF.

V gene TRBV7-2 combines with J gene TRBJ2-5; possible D gene TRBD1, 5 bases. V was shortened by 1 base and J by 4 bases, with 13 bases between the two germline ends. The CDR3 is 15 amino acids. In germline, CDR1 is SGHTA, CDR2 FQGNSA. As DNA, the CDR3 is TGTGCCAGCAGCTTAGGACAGACGATGGGAGAGACCCAGTACTTC. It codes for CASSLGQTMGETQYF. The complete variable domain, with remaining parts taken from reference TRBV7-2 and TRBJ2-5, reads GAGVSQSPSNKVTEKGKDVELRCDPISGHTALYWYRQSLGQGLEFLIYFQGNSAPDKSGLPSDRFSAERTGGSVSTLTIQRTQQEDSAVYLCASSLGQTMGETQYFGPGTRLLVL.

V is TRBV9 and J is TRBJ1-2; D may be TRBD1 (5 bases). The length of the CDR3 is 14 residues. CDR1 and CDR2 from the germline V gene are SGDLS and YYNGEE. The V end lost 0 bases, the J end lost 6 bases, and 12 bases lay between the germline ends. The CDR3 DNA reads as TGTGCCAGCAGCGTAGAGGTCAGGGCGAATGGCTACACCTTC. It yields the protein CASSVEVRANGYTF.

The chain employs TRBV9 and TRBJ1-6; D remains unclear. The CDR3 has 15 amino acids. The germline gives CDR1 SGDLS, CDR2 YYNGEE. V lost 1 base and J lost 8, with 13 bases in between. The CDR3 bases are TGTGCCAGCAGCGTACGAGACATCGGGTATTCACCCCTCCACTTT. Translating it yields CASSVRDIGYSPLHF.

The genes are TRBV10-3 and TRBJ2-2, with D tentatively TRBD1 or TRBD2 (5 bases each). The CDR3 consists of 17 residues. V lost 4 bases, J lost 0 bases, and 15 bases lay in between. Germline lookup yields CDR1 ENHRY and CDR2 SYGVKD. The DNA of the CDR3 is TGTGCCATCAGTGCCCCCAGTGGGACCGCGAACACCGGGGAGCTGTTTTTT. Its translation: CAISAPSGTANTGELFF.

The chain is built from TRBV2 and TRBJ1-2; a weak D match, TRBD1 (5 bases). This CDR3 contains 13 residues. CDR1 SNHLY and CDR2 FYNNEI come from the germline V gene. Trimming took 7 bases from V and 8 from J, leaving 17 bases between them. CDR3 bases: TGTGCCAGCACCCAAGGGACCCCCGGGGGCTACACCTTC. Translating gives CASTQGTPGGYTF. Combining the CDR3 with reference TRBV2 and TRBJ1-2 gives the whole variable domain EPEVTQTPSHQVTQMGQEVILRCVPISNHLYFYWYRQILGQKVEFLVSFYNNEISEKSEIFDDQFSVERPDGSNFTLKIRSTKLEDSAMYFCASTQGTPGGYTFGSGTRLTVV.

The V call is TRBV29-1, the J call TRBJ1-3; D not resolved. Germline lookup yields CDR1 SQVTM and CDR2 ANQGSEA. The V end was cut by 5 bases, the J end by 0 bases, with 2 bases between. CDR3 length equals 11 residues. CDR3: CSVPSGNTIYF. As DNA, the CDR3 is TGCAGCGTTCCCTCTGGAAACACCATATATTTT. The full variable domain, with the rest looked up from reference TRBV29-1 and TRBJ1-3, is SAVISQKPSRDICQRGTSLTIQCQVDSQVTMMFWYRQQPGQSLTLIATANQGSEATYESGFVIDKFPISRPNLTFSTLTVSNMSPEDSSIYLCSVPSGNTIYFGEGSWLTVV.

This clonotype was counted once. This chain links TRBV2 with TRBJ2-2; D gene uncertain. The V end lost 5 bases, the J end lost 1 base, and 14 bases lay between the germline ends. Germline loops: CDR1 SNHLY, CDR2 FYNNEI. This CDR3 contains 16 residues. CDR3 in DNA: TGTGCCAGCAGTTTCTACGGAAGCCAGAACACCGGGGAGCTGTTTTTT. This codes for CASSFYGSQNTGELFF.

The gene calls are TRBV30 and TRBJ1-2, with TRBD1 matching over 8 bases. Germline-derived CDR1 and CDR2 are GTSNPN and SVGIG (reference sequence). Trimming at V came to 2 bases and at J to 4 bases, leaving 9 bases not matched to a gene. The CDR3 is 15 residues long. The CDR3 here is CAWSPQTGASYGYTF. The CDR3 DNA reads as TGTGCCTGGAGTCCCCAGACAGGGGCTTCCTATGGCTACACCTTC.

J is TRBJ2-4 and V is TRBV7-3; D gene uncertain. This CDR3 spans 14 amino acids. Germline V gene lookup returns CDR1 SGHTA and CDR2 FQGTGA. V lost 3 bases to trimming and J lost 0 bases, with 6 bases between them. The CDR3 is CASSFNVAKNIQYF. Here the CDR3 DNA reads TGTGCCAGCAGCTTCAATGTAGCCAAAAACATTCAGTACTTC. Using reference TRBV7-3 and TRBJ2-4 for the parts outside the CDR3, the full variable domain is GAGVSQTPSNKVTEKGKYVELRCDPISGHTALYWYRQSLGQGPEFLIYFQGTGAADDSGLPNDRFFAVRPEGSVSTLKIQRTERGDSAVYLCASSFNVAKNIQYFGAGTRLSVL.

The V gene is TRBV6-5, the J gene TRBJ2-7; D remains ambiguous. Germline lookup yields CDR1 MNHEY and CDR2 SVGAGI. The CDR3 runs to 13 residues. The V end lost 9 bases, the J end lost 0 bases, and 12 bases lay between the germline ends. The DNA for the CDR3 is TGTGCCAGTTCGAACTCCTACTCCTACGAGCAGTACTTC. Its protein product is CASSNSYSYEQYF.

This clonotype is a singleton in its sample. The J gene is TRBJ1-2, the V gene TRBV12-3 or TRBV12-4; D gene unclear. Deletions cut 4 bases from V and 12 bases from J, with 21 bases between. This CDR3 is 14 amino acids long. CDR3 sequence: CASSSHPPGTVNTF. DNA for the CDR3: TGTGCCAGCAGTTCCCACCCCCCAGGAACCGTAAACACCTTC.

This chain uses TRBV7-9 with TRBJ1-2; D is ambiguous. Germline V gene data show CDR1 as SEHNR and CDR2 as FQNEAQ (reference sequence). Deletions cut 0 bases from V and 5 bases from J, with 10 bases between. The CDR3 covers 14 residues. The CDR3 spells CASSLAEGIYGYTF. DNA for the CDR3: TGTGCCAGCAGCTTAGCTGAAGGGATTTATGGCTACACCTTC.

The J gene is TRBJ1-1, the V gene TRBV6-2 or TRBV6-3; possible D gene TRBD1, 5 bases. The CDR3 contains 12 residues. The germline V gene has CDR1 MNHEY and CDR2 SVGEGT. V lost 5 bases and J 7 bases, leaving 11 bases between the germline ends. The CDR3 is CASSPGRFEAFF. CDR3 sequence (DNA): TGTGCCAGCAGTCCAGGGCGGTTTGAAGCTTTCTTT.

In this sample, this clonotype turned up once. The chain employs TRBV20-1 and TRBJ1-1; D not resolved. Between the trimmed V and J ends, which lost 3 bases and 0 bases, there was a span of 8 bases. Per germline, CDR1 DFQATT and CDR2 SNEGSKA (reference sequence). The CDR3 runs 13 residues. The CDR3 DNA follows: TGCAGTGCTAGTGTAGCCATGAACACTGAAGCTTTCTTT. Amino acids: CSASVAMNTEAFF.

J is TRBJ1-5 and V is TRBV28; D unresolved. CDR3 size: 15 residues. CDR1 and CDR2 (germline): MDHEN, SYDVKM. Deletions cut 1 base from V and 0 bases from J, with 7 bases between. CDR3 in amino acids: CASSLFGDSNQPQHF. Written as DNA, the CDR3 is TGTGCCAGCAGTTTATTCGGGGATAGCAATCAGCCCCAGCATTTT.

The chain links TRBV4-1 to TRBJ1-5; a possible D gene is TRBD1 (6 bases). Trimming pared 4 bases from V and 5 bases from J, leaving 21 bases between. The CDR3 spans 17 residues. Per germline, CDR1 MGHRA and CDR2 YSYEKL. The CDR3 nucleotides are TGCGCCAGCAGCCGAGGCAGGGGTCCTACAGCGGATCAGCCCCAGCATTTT. Protein: CASSRGRGPTADQPQHF.

V gene TRBV20-1 combines with J gene TRBJ2-3, with a weak D call TRBD2 (5 bases). Per germline, CDR1 DFQATT and CDR2 SNEGSKA (reference sequence). V shed 5 bases and J shed 4 bases, with 13 bases lying between them. CDR3 length equals 13 residues. The CDR3 region is CSAPNWGADTQYF. The CDR3 DNA follows: TGCAGTGCTCCGAACTGGGGAGCAGATACGCAGTATTTT.

V usage is TRBV20-1 and J usage is TRBJ2-7, with D unresolved. The CDR3 has 11 residues. Trimming pared 3 bases from V and 5 bases from J, leaving 8 bases between. Germline lookup yields CDR1 DFQATT and CDR2 SNEGSKA (reference sequence). Written as DNA, the CDR3 is TGCAGTGCTAGCCGGGCAAACGAGCAGTACTTC. It encodes CSASRANEQYF.

The count of this clonotype is one. The CDR3 bases are TGTGCCTGGAGTGTTAGCGGGGGGGCGACAGATACGCAGTATTTT. Translated, it gives CAWSVSGGATDTQYF. The chain employs TRBV30 and TRBJ2-3; 11 nucleotides agree with TRBD2. The CDR3 is 15 amino acids. CDR1 is GTSNPN, CDR2 SVGIG, per germline (reference sequence). V trimming: 0 bases; J trimming: 3 bases; junction bases outside the gene matches: 2.

This sequence joins TRBV19 and TRBJ2-7; TRBD1 matches 9 bases. Germline V gene data show CDR1 as LNHDA and CDR2 as SQIVND (reference sequence). V was clipped by 5 bases and J by 7 bases; unmatched bases: 9. There are 14 residues in the CDR3. The CDR3 here is CASSSTGQGGEQYF. Here the CDR3 DNA reads TGTGCCAGTAGTTCAACGGGACAGGGAGGTGAGCAGTACTTC. The variable domain in full, completed from reference TRBV19 and TRBJ2-7, reads DGGITQSPKYLFRKEGQNVTLSCEQNLNHDAMYWYRQDPGQGLRLIYYSQIVNDFQKGDIAEGYSVSREKKESFPLTVTSAQKNPTAFYLCASSSTGQGGEQYFGPGTRLTVT.

This clonotype occurred once. The chain has TRBV18 and TRBJ1-5, with 12 bases identical to TRBD1. Per germline, CDR1 KGHSH and CDR2 LQKENI. CDR3 length: 18 residues. Trimming removed 4 bases from V and 7 bases from J; junction bases left unmatched: 14. The CDR3 loop is CASSRNAPGQGAWQPQHF. DNA of the CDR3: TGTGCCAGCTCACGGAATGCACCGGGACAGGGGGCCTGGCAGCCCCAGCATTTT.

This sequence joins TRBV30 and TRBJ1-1; D is perhaps TRBD1 (5 bases). V dropped 1 base and J dropped 1 base, with 7 bases sitting between them. Germline loops: CDR1 GTSNPN, CDR2 SVGIG (reference sequence). This CDR3 region has 13 residues. The CDR3 DNA is TGTGCCTGGAGTGGACAGTCGAACACTGAAGCTTTCTTT. It is translated as CAWSGQSNTEAFF.

The chain joins TRBV7-4 to TRBJ2-7; 7 bases line up with TRBD2. CDR3 length equals 16 residues. V shed 2 bases and J 3 bases; nucleotides not matched to a gene: 10. Germline CDR1 SGHVT, CDR2 SQSDAQ. The CDR3 reads CASSLPSGALCYEQYF. CDR3 DNA: TGTGCCAGCAGCTTACCCAGCGGGGCCCTATGCTACGAGCAGTACTTC.

This clonotype occurred a few times. The genes are TRBV2 and TRBJ2-7; TRBD1 aligns across 8 bases. This CDR3 has 13 amino acids. Germline CDR1 is SNHLY and CDR2 is FYNNEI. V shed 5 bases and J 2 bases; nucleotides not matched to a gene: 2. DNA of the CDR3: TGTGCCAGCAGTAAACAGGGGGCCTACGAGCAGTACTTC. Encoded protein: CASSKQGAYEQYF.